This is a list of T cell receptor beta chains from one sample in a study of blood T cell repertoires in COVID-19. Using immunoSEQ multiplex PCR, the repertoire was profiled, and TCRdb retains in-frame clones only, with some absent. The data contain about 220,000 clones, around 82% of them singletons. Sequencing was carried out using peripheral blood. The receptors here all came from a woman in her 70s with acute or convalescent COVID-19. Both conserved end residues are part of each CDR3.

CASKPLLQAGGTDTQYF,TRBJ2-3,TRBV2
CAISPTSGGYQETQYF,TRBJ2-5,TRBV10-3
CASSARTGFGYTF,TRBJ1-2,TRBV12-3/TRBV12-4
CATRTGGNSPLHF,TRBJ1-6,TRBV6-5
CASSGPLAGGYNEQFF,TRBJ2-1,TRBV9
CASSGTGGNEKLFF,TRBJ1-4,TRBV10-2
CASSEGWAIRTQYF,TRBJ2-5,TRBV6-1
CASSHGVEQFF,TRBJ2-1,TRBV3-1/TRBV3-2
CASSPNRLNTGELFF,TRBJ2-2,TRBV18
CASSLSGVQGYTF,TRBJ1-2,TRBV5-6
CASRQGVMNTEAFF,TRBJ1-1,TRBV2
CAIRQPTNYEQYF,TRBJ2-7,TRBV10-3
CPGGWDSRGTDTQYF,TRBJ2-3,TRBV21-1
CASGTGSTDTQYF,TRBJ2-3,TRBV5-1
CASRGFPGQGYEQYF,TRBJ2-7,TRBV4-1
CASSDSMVASGNEQFF,TRBJ2-1,TRBV10-1
CASSVNGQGRDTQYF,TRBJ2-3,TRBV9
CASSPTGNYGYTF,TRBJ1-2,TRBV3-1/TRBV3-2
CASSYPGATEGANVLTF,TRBJ2-6,TRBV6-2/TRBV6-3
CASNPQASQVGYTF,TRBJ1-2,TRBV2
CASSIPRGGECNEQFF,TRBJ2-1,TRBV6-4
CAWAGWLGTGELFF,TRBJ2-2,TRBV30
CASSLGSTDNGYTF,TRBJ1-2,TRBV5-1
CAWIKRRGGIADTQYF,TRBJ2-3,TRBV30
CASSRGLAGGTDTQYF,TRBJ2-3,TRBV5-1
CATSDSGPREETQYF,TRBJ2-5,TRBV24-1
CATSRDRQVEAFF,TRBJ1-1,TRBV15
CASSQGTAHSSYNSPLHF,TRBJ1-6,TRBV4-2
CASSPAGGSRQPQHF,TRBJ1-5,TRBV6-2/TRBV6-3
CASSLGGVKEKLFF,TRBJ1-4,TRBV5-8
CASTPGQPSRGEKLFF,TRBJ1-4,TRBV3-1/TRBV3-2